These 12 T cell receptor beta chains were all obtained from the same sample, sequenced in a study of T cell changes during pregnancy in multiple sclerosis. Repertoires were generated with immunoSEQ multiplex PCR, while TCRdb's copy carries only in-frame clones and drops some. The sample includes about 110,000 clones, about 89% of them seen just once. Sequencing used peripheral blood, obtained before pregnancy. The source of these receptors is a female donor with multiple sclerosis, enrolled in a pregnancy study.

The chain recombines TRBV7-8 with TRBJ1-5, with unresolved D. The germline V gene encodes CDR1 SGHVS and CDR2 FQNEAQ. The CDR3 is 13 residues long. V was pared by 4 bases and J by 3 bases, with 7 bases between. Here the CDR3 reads CASSSTVNQPQHF. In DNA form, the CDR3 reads TGTGCCAGCAGCTCTACAGTCAATCAGCCCCAGCATTTT.

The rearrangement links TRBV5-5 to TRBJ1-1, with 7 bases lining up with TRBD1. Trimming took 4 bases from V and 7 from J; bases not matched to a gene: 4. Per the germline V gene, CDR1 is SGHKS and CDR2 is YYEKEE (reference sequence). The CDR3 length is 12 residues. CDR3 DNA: TGTGCCAGCAGCCCGGGACAGCTTGAAGCTTTCTTT. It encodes CASSPGQLEAFF.

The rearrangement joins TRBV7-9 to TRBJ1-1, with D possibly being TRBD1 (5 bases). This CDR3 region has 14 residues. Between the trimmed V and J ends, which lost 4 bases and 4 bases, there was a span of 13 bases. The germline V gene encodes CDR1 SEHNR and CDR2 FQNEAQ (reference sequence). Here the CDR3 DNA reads TGTGCCAGCAGCTCACCAGGAGGGGTCACTGAAGCTTTCTTT. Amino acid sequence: CASSSPGGVTEAFF.

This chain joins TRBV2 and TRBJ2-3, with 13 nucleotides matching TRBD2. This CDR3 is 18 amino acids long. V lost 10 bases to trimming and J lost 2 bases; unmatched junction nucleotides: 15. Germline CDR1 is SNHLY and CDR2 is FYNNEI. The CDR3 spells CAIRGGLAGPATTDTQYF. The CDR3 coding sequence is TGTGCCATCCGGGGGGGACTAGCGGGACCCGCAACCACAGATACGCAGTATTTT.

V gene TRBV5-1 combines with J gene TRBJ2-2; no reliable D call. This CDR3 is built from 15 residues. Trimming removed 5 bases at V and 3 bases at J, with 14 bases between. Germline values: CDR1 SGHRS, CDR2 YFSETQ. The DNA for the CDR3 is TGCGCCAGCAGGTTAAGCCGCGGTGACACCGGGGAGCTGTTTTTT. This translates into CASRLSRGDTGELFF.

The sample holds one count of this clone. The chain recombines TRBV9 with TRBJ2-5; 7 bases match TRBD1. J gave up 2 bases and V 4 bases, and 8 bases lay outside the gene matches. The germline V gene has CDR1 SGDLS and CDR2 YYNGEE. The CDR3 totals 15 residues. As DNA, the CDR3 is TGTGCCAGCAGCATTACGGGACAGATTCAAGAGACCCAGTACTTC. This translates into CASSITGQIQETQYF. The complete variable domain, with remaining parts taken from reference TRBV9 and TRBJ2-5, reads DSGVTQTPKHLITATGQRVTLRCSPRSGDLSVYWYQQSLDQGLQFLIQYYNGEERAKGNILERFSAQQFPDLHSELNLSSLELGDSALYFCASSITGQIQETQYFGPGTRLLVL.

Here the CDR3 DNA reads TGTGCCAGCAGCTTATCCGGACAGTGGAACACTGAAGCTTTCTTT. This sequence encodes CASSLSGQWNTEAFF. V is TRBV7-9 and J is TRBJ1-1; TRBD1 might be the D (6 bases). This CDR3 contains 15 residues. The V end was cut by 2 bases, the J end by 1 base, with 11 bases between. CDR1 is SEHNR and CDR2 is FQNEAQ in the germline V gene (reference sequence).

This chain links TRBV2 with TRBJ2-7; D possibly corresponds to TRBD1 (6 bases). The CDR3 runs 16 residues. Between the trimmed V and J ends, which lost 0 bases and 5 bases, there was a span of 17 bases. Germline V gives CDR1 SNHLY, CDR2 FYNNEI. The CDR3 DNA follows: TGTGCCAGCAGTGAAGCGGTAGGGCAGGGGAGAAACGAGCAGTACTTC. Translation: CASSEAVGQGRNEQYF.

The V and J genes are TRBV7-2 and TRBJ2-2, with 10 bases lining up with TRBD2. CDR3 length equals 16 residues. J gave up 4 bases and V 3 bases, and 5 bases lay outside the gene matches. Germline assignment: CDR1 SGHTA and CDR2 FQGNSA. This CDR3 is CASSFVAGGLTGELFF. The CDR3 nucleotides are TGTGCCAGCAGCTTCGTAGCGGGGGGCCTCACCGGGGAGCTGTTTTTT.

CDR3 residues: CASSRGANYGYTF. The CDR3 DNA is TGTGCCAGCAGCCGCGGTGCGAACTATGGCTACACCTTC. The chain links TRBV7-6 to TRBJ1-2; D unclear. There are 13 residues in the CDR3. In germline, CDR1 is SGHVS, CDR2 FNYEAQ. The V end was cut by 5 bases, the J end by 2 bases, with 9 bases between.

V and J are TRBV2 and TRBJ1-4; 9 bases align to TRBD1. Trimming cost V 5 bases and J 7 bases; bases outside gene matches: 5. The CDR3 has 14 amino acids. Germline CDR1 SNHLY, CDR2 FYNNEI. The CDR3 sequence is CASSYRGRSEKLFF. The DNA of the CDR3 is TGTGCCAGCAGTTACAGGGGGCGGAGTGAAAAACTGTTTTTT.

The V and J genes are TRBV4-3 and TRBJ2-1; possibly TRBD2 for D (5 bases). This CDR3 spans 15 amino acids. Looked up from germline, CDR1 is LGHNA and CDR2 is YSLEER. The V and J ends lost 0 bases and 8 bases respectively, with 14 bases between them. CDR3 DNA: TGCGCCAGCAGCCAAGATCGGGCCGGGGTGGATGAGCAGTTCTTC. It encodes CASSQDRAGVDEQFF.